This T cell receptor (beta chain) was sequenced in a study of T cells after yellow fever vaccination. Study-level points and caveats: CD4 and CD8 compartments shared a small share of clonotypes. Researchers report a weaker secondary response that nonetheless peaked faster, day 5 versus 15. Among primary-vaccination clones, most reappeared after the booster, at about 95% for CD4 and more than 85% for CD8.

In making TCR cDNA, 5'RACE template switching added a universal primer site and UMIs to it. One entry per CDR3 protein results from TCRdb running MiXCR on the 5' RACE reads. This sample yields roughly 120,000 distinct CDR3 sequences, of which about 6.8% are seen a single time; roughly 2.5% belongs to the top ten. J was trimmed by 7 bases and V by 4 bases; bases with no gene match: 10. Germline CDR1 is SGHKS and CDR2 is YYEKEE (reference sequence). This CDR3 has 17 amino acids. This clonotype was seen ten or more times. What it recognizes is unknown. The specimen was CD4+ T cells sorted from PBMCs, collected roughly 46 days after the first yellow fever vaccination. This receptor was obtained from a man aged 18 to 30 who received the YFV17D yellow fever vaccine. The rearrangement links TRBV5-5 to TRBJ1-6; TRBD1 agrees at 11 bases. In DNA form, the CDR3 reads TGTGCCAGCAGCGGGGGACCTAGGACAGGGGGCAATTCACCCCTCCACTTT. Its protein is CASSGGPRTGGNSPLHF.